This record concerns one TCR beta chain sequence. Its antigen is as yet unknown. One junction end disagrees with the germline gene, perhaps due to a read error. This sample's RNA came from whole unsorted tissue. Distant lung tissue was collected more than 3 cm away from the tumor edge. These data belong to a study of tumor and adjacent non-tumor tissue in lung cancer. Overall study: Each sample yielded 3.9 million or so productive TCRbeta reads on average.

Germline V gene sequence: CDR1 MNHEY, CDR2 SVGAGI. There are 15 residues in the CDR3. TCRbeta libraries were built with three rounds of nested PCR, modified from ARM-PCR. TCRdb used MiXCR to reprocess the multiplex PCR reads, holding one entry per CDR3 protein. The sample consists of fewer than 100,000 distinct CDR3 sequences, approximately 73% of them appearing once. Study-level results: Compared with tumor, normal lung showed significantly lower TCR diversity. Higher tumor TCR diversity was associated with shorter survival.

This TCR came from a woman in her 50s with non-small cell lung cancer. The V and J genes are TRBV6-5 and TRBJ1-1, with D tentatively TRBD1 (5 bases). Sequenced material: distant non-tumor lung tissue. The chain's CDR3 is CASSSHTNRGTEALF. In DNA, the CDR3 is TGTGCCAGCAGTTCGCACACAAATAGGGGCACTGAAGCTCTCTTT.